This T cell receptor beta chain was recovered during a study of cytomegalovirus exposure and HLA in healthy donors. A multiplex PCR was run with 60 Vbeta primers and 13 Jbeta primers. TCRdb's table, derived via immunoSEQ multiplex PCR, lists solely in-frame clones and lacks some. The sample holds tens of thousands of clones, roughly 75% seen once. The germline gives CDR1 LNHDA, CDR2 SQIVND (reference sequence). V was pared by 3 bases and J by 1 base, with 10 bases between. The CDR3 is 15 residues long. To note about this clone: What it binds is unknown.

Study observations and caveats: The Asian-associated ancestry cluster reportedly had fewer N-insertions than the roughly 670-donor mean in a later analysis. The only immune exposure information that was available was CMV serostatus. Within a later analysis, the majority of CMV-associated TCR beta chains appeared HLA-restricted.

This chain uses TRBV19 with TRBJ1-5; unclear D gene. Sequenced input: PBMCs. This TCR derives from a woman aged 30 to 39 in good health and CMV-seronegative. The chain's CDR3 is CASSIGDRSNQPQHF. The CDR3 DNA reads TGTGCCAGTAGTATCGGGGATAGGAGCAATCAGCCCCAGCATTTT. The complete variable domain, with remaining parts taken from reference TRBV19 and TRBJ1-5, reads DGGITQSPKYLFRKEGQNVTLSCEQNLNHDAMYWYRQDPGQGLRLIYYSQIVNDFQKGDIAEGYSVSREKKESFPLTVTSAQKNPTAFYLCASSIGDRSNQPQHFGDGTRLSIL.